The 32 T cell receptor beta chains presented below share a single source sample, sequenced in a study of alternative splicing in chronic myeloid leukemia remission. In the study overall: Trial remission samples were taken at major or complete molecular response, at 12 or 24 months.

Each library started from around 1,000 ng total RNA with poly-A enrichment. TCRdb reprocessed the bulk RNA-seq reads; each CDR3 protein has one entry and no DNA is given. Of 500 to 650 distinct CDR3 sequences in the sample, 95% to 97% are singletons; the top ten hold under 9.5%. Source: PBMCs or total blood leukocytes (not recorded which), taken during remission. Receptors were obtained from an adult with chronic myeloid leukemia.

The gene calls are TRBV9 and TRBJ1-2. Germline-derived CDR1 and CDR2 are SGDLS and YYNGEE. This CDR3 contains 17 residues. CDR3 sequence reads: CASSVAEGRGIDYGYTF.

The J gene is TRBJ2-7, the V gene TRBV5-1. This CDR3 has 13 residues. CDR1 SGHRS and CDR2 YFSETQ come from the germline V gene. CDR3 sequence reads: CASSFHRGTDQYF.

The chain couples TRBV29-1 to TRBJ1-1; TCRdb gives TRBD1 as the D gene, but with no DNA this cannot be confirmed. The CDR3 has 14 amino acids. The germline V gene has CDR1 SQVTM and CDR2 ANQGSEA. CDR3 amino acids: CSVEYNRDNTEAFF.

The chain is built from TRBV28 and TRBJ1-1. Germline V gene data show CDR1 as MDHEN and CDR2 as SYDVKM. The CDR3 covers 15 residues. The CDR3 loop reads CASSVPGQMNTEAFF.

The chain has TRBV10-1 and TRBJ2-3. There are 13 residues in the CDR3. Germline CDR1 reads WNHNN; CDR2 reads SYGVQD (reference sequence). CDR3 in amino acids: CASSDPGTDTQYF.

A few counts support this clonotype. The chain is built from TRBV27 and TRBJ2-1; no DNA is available, so the TRBD2 call from TCRdb remains unchecked. The CDR3 totals 15 residues. Germline assignment: CDR1 MNHEY and CDR2 SMNVEV (reference sequence). The CDR3 loop is CASSLLVTSVDEQFF.

This chain links TRBV30 with TRBJ2-7; TCRdb calls TRBD2, which cannot be checked without DNA. Germline V gene data show CDR1 as GTSNPN and CDR2 as SVGIG (reference sequence). The CDR3 extends over 13 amino acids. The CDR3 sequence is CAWGLAEAYEQYF.

The genes are TRBV12-3 or TRBV12-4 and TRBJ2-1; TCRdb designates TRBD1, a call that cannot be tested without DNA. The CDR3 extends over 14 amino acids. CDR3 sequence reads: CASKRDRVYNEQFF.

The chain recombines TRBV29-1 with TRBJ1-2. Germline assignment: CDR1 SQVTM and CDR2 ANQGSEA. The CDR3 spans 12 residues. The CDR3 reads CSVGAGRDGYTF.

The chain joins TRBV10-2 to TRBJ2-2; TCRdb picks TRBD2, but there is no DNA to check that call. This CDR3 has 15 residues. Germline V gene lookup returns CDR1 WSHSY and CDR2 SAAADI. CDR3 loop: CASSGQAMNTGELFF.

This clonotype occurred a few times. The rearrangement uses TRBV7-2 and TRBJ1-4. Germline assignment: CDR1 SGHTA and CDR2 FQGNSA. The CDR3 is 15 residues long. The CDR3 region is CASSFSRGGGEKLFF.

The rearrangement uses TRBV20-1 and TRBJ2-7; TCRdb's D call of TRBD1 is untestable without DNA. This CDR3 region has 14 residues. Germline V CDR1 and CDR2: DFQATT, SNEGSKA (reference sequence). The CDR3: CSVPRQGSSYEQYF.

The V gene is TRBV23-1, the J gene TRBJ1-1; checking the TCRdb D call of TRBD1 is not possible without DNA. TRBV23-1 is an open reading frame, and its role is uncertain. This CDR3 spans 15 amino acids. The CDR3 sequence is CASSQSRQGSTEAFF.

The chain joins TRBV18 to TRBJ2-7. Germline CDR1 reads KGHSH; CDR2 reads LQKENI. The CDR3 extends over 14 amino acids. This CDR3 reads CASSPPESSYEQYF. The complete variable domain, with remaining parts taken from reference TRBV18 and TRBJ2-7, reads NAGVMQNPRHLVRRRGQEARLRCSPMKGHSHVYWYRQLPEEGLKFMVYLQKENIIDESGMPKERFSAEFPKEGPSILRIQQVVRGDSAAYFCASSPPESSYEQYFGPGTRLTVT.

The V gene is TRBV7-2, the J gene TRBJ2-3; TCRdb picks TRBD2, but there is no DNA to check that call. CDR1 SGHTA and CDR2 FQGNSA come from the germline V gene. The CDR3 covers 15 residues. This chain's CDR3 is CASSLGRGPTDTQYF.

The V gene is TRBV3-1, the J gene TRBJ2-7. The V gene's germline CDR1 is LGHDT and CDR2 YNNKEL (reference sequence). The CDR3 has 12 residues. The CDR3 is CASSQGVYEQYF.

The V gene is TRBV28, the J gene TRBJ1-1. This CDR3 contains 15 residues. CDR1 and CDR2 from the germline V gene are MDHEN and SYDVKM. Here the CDR3 reads CASSLLSVLPDEAFF.

V gene TRBV12-3 or TRBV12-4 combines with J gene TRBJ2-1; lacking DNA, the TRBD1 call made by TCRdb goes unchecked. The CDR3 consists of 12 residues. CDR3 in amino acids: CASTWGYNEQFF.

The chain is built from TRBV6-1 and TRBJ2-2; the TCRdb call, TRBD2, lacks DNA for checking. The germline V gene has CDR1 MNHNS and CDR2 SASEGT. This CDR3 region has 15 residues. The CDR3 loop reads CASSPQGAGTGELFF.

The chain uses TRBV5-1 and TRBJ1-1; with no DNA, the TCRdb D assignment of TRBD1 cannot be verified. The germline V gene has CDR1 SGHRS and CDR2 YFSETQ. This CDR3 has 16 residues. This CDR3 is CASSLLTTGVNTEAFF.

This chain uses TRBV6-4 with TRBJ1-6. Germline values: CDR1 MRHNA, CDR2 SNTAGT. The CDR3 is 16 amino acids. The CDR3 region is CASSDWQQQNNSPLHF.

The chain is built from TRBV5-4 and TRBJ1-1. The CDR3 spans 14 residues. Germline-derived CDR1 and CDR2 are SGHNT and YYREEE (reference sequence). The CDR3 reads CASSLRLANTEAFF. Drawing the rest from reference TRBV5-4 and TRBJ1-1, the complete variable domain is ETGVTQSPTHLIKTRGQQVTLRCSSQSGHNTVSWYQQALGQGPQFIFQYYREEENGRGNFPPRFSGLQFPNYSSELNVNALELDDSALYLCASSLRLANTEAFFGQGTRLTVV.

This chain joins TRBV24/OR9-2 and TRBJ2-1; the D call of TRBD2 rests on TCRdb alone, since no DNA is present to check it. TRBV24/OR9-2 is assigned to the ORF class and has an uncertain function. The CDR3 sequence is 18 residues long. The CDR3 loop is CATSDSHPLAGGYNEQFF.

This clonotype was observed a single time. The rearrangement links TRBV7-9 to TRBJ2-1; the D call of TRBD2 rests on TCRdb alone, since no DNA is present to check it. The germline V gene encodes CDR1 SEHNR and CDR2 FQNEAQ (reference sequence). The CDR3 loop spans 13 amino acids. CDR3 loop: CASSSTAWAEQFF.

V and J are TRBV12-5 and TRBJ2-4; TCRdb proposes TRBD2, but this gene call is untestable without DNA. CDR1 LGHNT and CDR2 FRNRAP come from the germline V gene. The CDR3 runs 20 residues. The chain's CDR3 is CASGLVFSVYVWVAKNIQYF.

The J gene is TRBJ1-4, the V gene TRBV29-1. The germline gives CDR1 SQVTM, CDR2 ANQGSEA. The CDR3 sequence is 13 residues long. The CDR3 sequence is CSAVVGLNEKLFF.

This chain uses TRBV5-1 with TRBJ2-1; the TCRdb call, TRBD2, lacks DNA for checking. The length of the CDR3 is 16 residues. Germline V gene sequence: CDR1 SGHRS, CDR2 YFSETQ. CDR3 in amino acids: CASSFWSGAGYNEQFF.

The J gene is TRBJ2-5, the V gene TRBV3-1; the TRBD2 assignment by TCRdb is unverifiable without DNA. The V gene's germline CDR1 is LGHDT and CDR2 YNNKEL (reference sequence). This CDR3 comprises 16 residues. The CDR3 here is CASSQGNLAAQETQYF.

The CDR3 is CASSQTKGVGNSPLHF. J is TRBJ1-6 and V is TRBV3-1. CDR3 length: 16 residues. Germline V gives CDR1 LGHDT, CDR2 YNNKEL (reference sequence).

The V and J genes are TRBV19 and TRBJ1-5; as DNA is missing, the TRBD1 call by TCRdb cannot be tested. Germline V lookup: CDR1 LNHDA, CDR2 SQIVND (reference sequence). CDR3 length equals 14 residues. The CDR3 is CASSPDSANQPQHF.

V and J are TRBV24-1 and TRBJ2-1; TCRdb designates TRBD1, a call that cannot be tested without DNA. Per the germline V gene, CDR1 is KGHDR and CDR2 is SFDVKD. The CDR3 consists of 13 residues. The CDR3 is CATRDRGLNEQFF.

CDR3 in amino acids: CASSGGTGTDTQYF. This sequence joins TRBV9 and TRBJ2-3; no DNA is available, so the TRBD2 call from TCRdb remains unchecked. Germline assignment: CDR1 SGDLS and CDR2 YYNGEE. This CDR3 has 14 amino acids.